The 25 T cell receptor beta chains presented below share a single source sample, sequenced in a study of beta chain features in type 1 diabetes. Reverse transcribing all isolated RNA meant expressed TCRB transcripts were sequenced. Here immunoSEQ multiplex PCR was the method, and the copy in TCRdb shows in-frame clones only, minus some. The table has a few hundred thousand clones, over 25% seen once; the top ten hold 0.06% to 0.07%. The sample was naive CD4+ T cells from blood. All receptors derive from a man aged 18 to 30 in good health.

The chain has TRBV30 and TRBJ2-5; 9 nucleotides agree with TRBD1. V was clipped by 2 bases and J by 7 bases; unmatched bases: 8. Per the germline V gene, CDR1 is GTSNPN and CDR2 is SVGIG (reference sequence). This CDR3 has 14 amino acids. CDR3 residues: CAWSIRDRDGTQYF. DNA of the CDR3: TGTGCCTGGAGTATCCGGGACAGGGATGGGACCCAGTACTTC.

This rearrangement joins TRBV28 to TRBJ2-5; tentative D call: TRBD1 (6 bases). Trimming cost V 3 bases and J 5 bases, with 13 bases left between them. This CDR3 spans 14 amino acids. In germline, CDR1 is MDHEN, CDR2 SYDVKM. CDR3 sequence (DNA): TGTGCCAGCAGTTTTAGGGATACAGGGGAGACCCAGTACTTC. It encodes CASSFRDTGETQYF.

This clone was recorded a few times. The chain joins TRBV30 to TRBJ2-4; D not resolved. V gave up 2 bases and J gave up 12 bases, with 11 bases separating them. Germline V gene lookup returns CDR1 GTSNPN and CDR2 SVGIG (reference sequence). The CDR3 spans 11 residues. The CDR3 DNA follows: TGTGCCTGGAGTAACGGCGGAACTCAGTACTTC. Its protein is CAWSNGGTQYF. The complete variable domain, with remaining parts taken from reference TRBV30 and TRBJ2-4, reads SQTIHQWPATLVQPVGSPLSLECTVEGTSNPNLYWYRQAAGRGLQLLFYSVGIGQISSEVPQNLSASRPQDRQFILSSKKLLLSDSGFYLCAWSNGGTQYFGAGTRLSVL.

The table lists this clone with a few counts. The V gene is TRBV29-1, the J gene TRBJ2-1, with D maybe TRBD2 (5 bases). The CDR3 is 13 amino acids. Germline V gene sequence: CDR1 SQVTM, CDR2 ANQGSEA. Trimming took 4 bases from V and 2 from J, leaving 9 bases between them. CDR3 sequence: CSVGLATYNEQFF. The CDR3 DNA reads TGCAGCGTTGGTCTAGCCACCTACAATGAGCAGTTCTTC.

V usage is TRBV28 and J usage is TRBJ2-7; the D gene is possibly TRBD1 (6 bases). CDR3 length equals 14 residues. The V and J ends lost 6 bases and 4 bases respectively, with 16 bases between them. Germline lookup yields CDR1 MDHEN and CDR2 SYDVKM. The CDR3 region is CASSEGQKVYEQYF. CDR3 bases: TGTGCCAGCAGCGAGGGACAAAAGGTATACGAGCAGTACTTC.

This clone turned up a few times. The CDR3 loop is CASSFRNQPQHF. The CDR3 DNA is TGTGCCAGCAGTTTCCGGAATCAGCCCCAGCATTTT. V gene TRBV7-9 combines with J gene TRBJ1-5; D gene ambiguous. Germline values: CDR1 SEHNR, CDR2 FQNEAQ (reference sequence). The CDR3 is 12 residues long. Trimming removed 6 bases from V and 4 bases from J, with 7 bases in between. Variable domain in full (rest from reference TRBV7-9 and TRBJ1-5): DTGVSQNPRHKITKRGQNVTFRCDPISEHNRLYWYRQTLGQGPEFLTYFQNEAQLEKSRLLSDRFSAERPKGSFSTLEIQRTEQGDSAMYLCASSFRNQPQHFGDGTRLSIL.

This clone was seen only a few times. The genes are TRBV25-1 and TRBJ2-3, with TRBD1 identical over 8 bases. The CDR3 spans 15 residues. Germline V gives CDR1 MGHDK, CDR2 SYGVNS. The trim removed 3 bases at V and 6 bases at J, leaving 8 bases unmatched. CDR3 coding DNA: TGTGCCAGCAGTGATACCGGGACAGGCGTGGATACGCAGTATTTT. Amino acids: CASSDTGTGVDTQYF.

This clone turned up a few times. The J gene is TRBJ2-5, the V gene TRBV7-3; the D call may be TRBD1 or TRBD2 (5 bases each). Trimming stripped 0 bases from V and 5 bases from J, with 10 bases between. Germline CDR1 is SGHTA and CDR2 is FQGTGA. The CDR3 has 14 residues. Written as DNA, the CDR3 is TGTGCCAGCAGCTTAACCGGGGACCGTGAGACCCAGTACTTC. Amino acids: CASSLTGDRETQYF.

This clone was seen a few times. The chain couples TRBV7-9 to TRBJ2-1; D is undetermined. V lost 6 bases and J 0 bases, leaving 12 bases between the germline ends. The CDR3 is 15 amino acids. The germline V gene has CDR1 SEHNR and CDR2 FQNEAQ (reference sequence). This chain's CDR3 is CASRPTRYSYNEQFF. The CDR3, as DNA: TGTGCCAGCAGACCTACTCGCTACTCCTACAATGAGCAGTTCTTC.

This clone was counted between two and nine times. V gene TRBV11-2 combines with J gene TRBJ2-1; D is uncertain. The CDR3 runs 15 residues. Germline lookup yields CDR1 SGHAT and CDR2 FQNNGV. Trimming took off 0 bases at V and 4 bases at J, with 10 bases between the two ends. The CDR3 sequence is CASSLDPVAYNEQFF. The DNA for the CDR3 is TGTGCCAGCAGCTTAGATCCAGTTGCTTACAATGAGCAGTTCTTC.

The chain joins TRBV4-1 to TRBJ2-5; D is tentatively TRBD1 or TRBD2 (6 bases each). V lost 4 bases, J lost 1 base, and 10 bases lay in between. The CDR3 has 14 amino acids. The germline V gene has CDR1 MGHRA and CDR2 YSYEKL. The CDR3 here is CASSRGTLQETQYF. The CDR3 region has the DNA TGCGCCAGCAGCCGCGGGACACTCCAAGAGACCCAGTACTTC.

J is TRBJ2-7 and V is TRBV9; no definite D call. The ends were cut back, 0 bases at V and 6 bases at J, with 16 bases in the middle. The germline V gene has CDR1 SGDLS and CDR2 YYNGEE. The CDR3 has 15 amino acids. CDR3 sequence (DNA): TGTGCCAGCAGCGTAGACGGCCTCTTCTCCCTCGAGCAGTACTTC. Translated: CASSVDGLFSLEQYF. Supplemented by reference TRBV9 and TRBJ2-7, the full variable domain reads DSGVTQTPKHLITATGQRVTLRCSPRSGDLSVYWYQQSLDQGLQFLIQYYNGEERAKGNILERFSAQQFPDLHSELNLSSLELGDSALYFCASSVDGLFSLEQYFGPGTRLTVT.

The CDR3 loop reads CASSPPGSNTEAFF. The CDR3 nucleotides read TGTGCCAGCAGCCCCCCGGGGAGTAACACTGAAGCTTTCTTT. The V gene is TRBV7-9, the J gene TRBJ1-1; D is unresolved. Trimming removed 5 bases at V and 2 bases at J, with 12 bases between. The CDR3 contains 14 residues. Germline V lookup: CDR1 SEHNR, CDR2 FQNEAQ (reference sequence).

The rearrangement links TRBV19 to TRBJ2-1; 7 nucleotides align to TRBD1. The length of the CDR3 is 14 residues. CDR1 and CDR2 (germline): LNHDA, SQIVND (reference sequence). Trimming took 7 bases from V and 3 from J; bases not matched to a gene: 6. The CDR3 nucleotides are TGTGCCAGTATTTCCCGGGACAGCTACAATGAGCAGTTCTTC. Amino acid sequence: CASISRDSYNEQFF.

This chain connects TRBV7-2 to TRBJ1-2; possible D gene TRBD1, 6 bases. Trimming took off 6 bases at V and 2 bases at J, with 16 bases between the two ends. The CDR3 is 15 amino acids. Per the germline V gene, CDR1 is SGHTA and CDR2 is FQGNSA. This chain's CDR3 is CASRVGPGANYGYTF. CDR3 bases: TGTGCCAGCAGGGTTGGGCCAGGGGCCAACTATGGCTACACCTTC.

As regards this clone: This same CDR3 is encoded by further DNA sequences in the sample. The rearrangement uses TRBV6-5 and TRBJ2-6; no clear D. Germline CDR1 MNHEY, CDR2 SVGAGI. The CDR3 runs to 14 residues. V lost 3 bases and J lost 0, with 3 bases in between. CDR3 region: CASSYSSGANVLTF. The CDR3, as DNA: TGTGCCAGCAGTTATAGCTCTGGGGCCAACGTCCTGACTTTC.

The rearrangement joins TRBV7-2 to TRBJ2-7, with D hard to call. The CDR3 contains 11 residues. Per the germline V gene, CDR1 is SGHTA and CDR2 is FQGNSA. V gave up 3 bases and J gave up 6 bases, with 6 bases separating them. This chain's CDR3 is CASSFWGEQYF. Here the CDR3 DNA reads TGTGCCAGCAGCTTTTGGGGCGAGCAGTACTTC.

V gene TRBV7-9 combines with J gene TRBJ2-6, with 9 nucleotides matching TRBD1. The CDR3 extends over 16 amino acids. V was pared by 4 bases and J by 3 bases, with 4 bases of the junction left unmatched. In germline, CDR1 is SEHNR, CDR2 FQNEAQ (reference sequence). This CDR3 reads CASSSGTGFGANVLTF. Written as DNA, the CDR3 is TGTGCCAGCAGCTCAGGGACAGGGTTTGGGGCCAACGTCCTGACTTTC.

This clone was picked up a small number of times. The chain has TRBV7-2 and TRBJ1-4; D might be TRBD1 (6 bases). Germline V gene lookup returns CDR1 SGHTA and CDR2 FQGNSA. The CDR3 is 14 residues long. Trimming took 1 base from V and 11 from J, leaving 14 bases between them. CDR3 bases: TGTGCCAGCAGCTTAGTCGCGGTGGACAGTAAACTGTTTTTT. This encodes CASSLVAVDSKLFF.

There are a few counts of this clone. The chain uses TRBV6-6 and TRBJ2-5; possible D gene TRBD2, 6 bases. Germline V gene sequence: CDR1 MNHNY, CDR2 SVGAGI (reference sequence). V dropped 2 bases and J dropped 1 base, with 8 bases sitting between them. The CDR3 consists of 14 residues. The CDR3 region is CASSYQTSQETQYF. Here the CDR3 DNA reads TGTGCCAGCAGTTACCAGACTAGCCAAGAGACCCAGTACTTC.

The CDR3 is CASSFSGSSGDTQYF. The CDR3 nucleotides read TGTGCCAGCAGCTTCAGCGGGAGCAGTGGAGATACGCAGTATTTT. The rearrangement uses TRBV7-9 and TRBJ2-3; 8 bases fit TRBD2. V lost 3 bases and J lost 5; bases outside the gene matches: 7. Looked up from germline, CDR1 is SEHNR and CDR2 is FQNEAQ (reference sequence). The length of the CDR3 is 15 residues.

The CDR3 spells CSVKGQASTDTQYF. CDR3 coding DNA: TGCAGCGTCAAAGGACAGGCAAGCACAGATACGCAGTATTTT. The V and J genes are TRBV29-1 and TRBJ2-3; 7 positions agree with TRBD1. Germline V gene data show CDR1 as SQVTM and CDR2 as ANQGSEA. The CDR3 extends over 14 amino acids. Trimming removed 6 bases from V and 0 bases from J; junction bases left unmatched: 6.

This chain uses TRBV5-1 with TRBJ2-2; no reliable D call. The V gene's germline CDR1 is SGHRS and CDR2 YFSETQ. CDR3 length: 15 amino acids. Trimming stripped 0 bases from V and 7 bases from J, with 13 bases between. Written as DNA, the CDR3 is TGCGCCAGCAGCTTGGCCCTAGTAGTGGACGGGGAGCTGTTTTTT. Translation: CASSLALVVDGELFF.

Concerning this clone itself: Within the sample, other DNA sequences also encode this same CDR3. The chain uses TRBV27 and TRBJ2-3, with TRBD2 identical over 10 bases. The germline gives CDR1 MNHEY, CDR2 SMNVEV (reference sequence). The CDR3 has 15 amino acids. V lost 2 bases and J lost 1; bases outside the gene matches: 0. CDR3 protein: CASSLGTSGTDTQYF. For the CDR3, the DNA is TGTGCCAGCAGTTTAGGGACTAGCGGCACAGATACGCAGTATTTT.

This chain connects TRBV5-4 to TRBJ2-2; 7 positions agree with TRBD2. The germline CDR1 and CDR2 sequences are SGHNT and YYREEE (reference sequence). The CDR3 is made up of 14 amino acids. V shed 4 bases, J shed 2 bases, and the junction held 2 bases outside the gene matches. The CDR3 reads CASSLAVNTGELFF. Written as DNA, the CDR3 is TGTGCCAGCAGCCTAGCGGTCAACACCGGGGAGCTGTTTTTT.